This T cell receptor beta chain was captured by sequencing in a study of T cell clonotyping in hematopoietic cell transplantation. Assay used: immunoSEQ multiplex PCR; TCRdb lists only in-frame clones, some missing. Found here are about 16,000 clones, 90% of them singletons; the top ten hold approximately 3%. Broader study findings: Broader posttransplant TCR repertoire diversity was predicted by graft donor and pretransplant recipient Inverse Simpson Index values. Recipient TCR diversity dropped after transplant; expanded clonotypes rose from day 30 to 180. CD4 and CD8 repertoire contributions could not be separated without sorting.

About this clone: The antigen is undetermined.

Looked up from germline, CDR1 is WSHSY and CDR2 is SAAADI. The V and J ends lost 7 bases and 12 bases, in that order; junction bases with no gene match: 7. CDR3 length: 13 amino acids. Sample: peripheral blood mononuclear cells. The clonotype was recovered from a man in his forties or fifties in good health. Some clones in this sample may be carry-over from other donors' samples. The gene calls are TRBV10-2 and TRBJ1-6, with 9 nucleotides matching TRBD1. The DNA for the CDR3 is TGCGCCAGCACCGGGACAGGGTTTGGACCCCTCCACTTT. It yields the protein CASTGTGFGPLHF.